In its sample, the clone carrying this T cell receptor (beta chain) was seen a few times. Time point specified: after neoadjuvant nivolumab, at surgical resection. This entry comes from a study of neoadjuvant anti-PD-1 for oral cavity cancer. CDR1 SGHRS and CDR2 YFSETQ come from the germline V gene. This CDR3 contains 14 residues. V gave up 2 bases and J gave up 5 bases, with 13 bases separating them. Clones were sequenced by immunoSEQ multiplex PCR, and TCRdb holds only the in-frame ones, with some missing. This sample yields 55,000 to 75,000 clones, of which less than 90% are seen a single time; approximately 2.6% belongs to the top ten.

The gene calls are TRBV5-1 and TRBJ2-5; tentative D call: TRBD1 (5 bases). This sequence originates from a person between 35 and 79 years old with oral cavity squamous cell carcinoma. This sample comprised PBMCs, obtained after nivolumab (anti-PD-1) treatment. CDR3 in amino acids: CASSFGHGRETQYF. CDR3 DNA: TGCGCCAGCAGCTTCGGACACGGCAGGGAGACCCAGTACTTC.